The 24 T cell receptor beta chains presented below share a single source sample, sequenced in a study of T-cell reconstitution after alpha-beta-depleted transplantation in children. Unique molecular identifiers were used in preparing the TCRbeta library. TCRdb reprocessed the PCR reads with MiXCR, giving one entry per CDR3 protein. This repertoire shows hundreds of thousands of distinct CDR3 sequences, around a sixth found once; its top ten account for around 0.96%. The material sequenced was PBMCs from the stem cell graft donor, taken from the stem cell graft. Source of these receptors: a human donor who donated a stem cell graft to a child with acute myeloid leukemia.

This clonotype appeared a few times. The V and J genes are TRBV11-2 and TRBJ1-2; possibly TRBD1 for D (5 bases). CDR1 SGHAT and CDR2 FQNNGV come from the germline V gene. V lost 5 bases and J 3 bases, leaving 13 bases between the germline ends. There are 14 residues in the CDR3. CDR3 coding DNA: TGTGCCAGCAGCCGCGGGGCAGGGCACTATGGCTACACCTTC. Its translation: CASSRGAGHYGYTF.

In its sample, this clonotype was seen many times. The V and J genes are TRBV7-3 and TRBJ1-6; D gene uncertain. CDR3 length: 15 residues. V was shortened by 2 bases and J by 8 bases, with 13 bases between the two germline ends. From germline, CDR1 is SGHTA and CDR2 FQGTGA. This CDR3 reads CASSLSLIRDSPLHF. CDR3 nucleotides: TGTGCCAGCAGCTTATCACTAATAAGGGATTCACCCCTCCACTTT.

The CDR3, as DNA: TGTGCCAGTGGAGGGGGGGCCGTCACGCAGTATTTT. Translation gives CASGGGAVTQYF. This chain joins TRBV9 and TRBJ2-3, with D perhaps TRBD2 (7 bases). The V gene's germline CDR1 is SGDLS and CDR2 YYNGEE. The CDR3 is 12 residues long. V gave up 8 bases and J gave up 9 bases, with 16 bases separating them.

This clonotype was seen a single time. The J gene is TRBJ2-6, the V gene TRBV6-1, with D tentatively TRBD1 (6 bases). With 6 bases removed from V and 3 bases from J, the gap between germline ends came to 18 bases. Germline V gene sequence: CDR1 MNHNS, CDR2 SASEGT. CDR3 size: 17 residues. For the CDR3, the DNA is TGTGCCAGCAGGAGGGTGACAGGTCGAGGTGGGGCCAACGTCCTGACTTTC. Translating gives CASRRVTGRGGANVLTF.

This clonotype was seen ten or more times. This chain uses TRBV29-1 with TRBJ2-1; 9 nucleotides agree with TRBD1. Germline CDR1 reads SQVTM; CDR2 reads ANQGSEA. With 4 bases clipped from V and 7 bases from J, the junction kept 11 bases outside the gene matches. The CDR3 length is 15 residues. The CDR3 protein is CSVGLGTGLRNEQFF. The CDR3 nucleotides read TGCAGCGTTGGTCTCGGGACAGGGCTTAGGAATGAGCAGTTCTTC.

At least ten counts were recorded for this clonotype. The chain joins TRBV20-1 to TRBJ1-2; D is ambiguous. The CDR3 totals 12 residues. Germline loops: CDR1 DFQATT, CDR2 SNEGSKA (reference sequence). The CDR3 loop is CKPSGPNYGYTF. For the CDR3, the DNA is TGCAAGCCCTCAGGACCTAACTATGGCTACACCTTC.

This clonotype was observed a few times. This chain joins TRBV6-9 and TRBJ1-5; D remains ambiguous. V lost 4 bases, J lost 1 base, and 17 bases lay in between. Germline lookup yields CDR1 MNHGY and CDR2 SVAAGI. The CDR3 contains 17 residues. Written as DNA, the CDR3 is TGTGCCAGCAGTTTGGCAGGACCCAAATCAAGCAATCAGCCCCAGCATTTT. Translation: CASSLAGPKSSNQPQHF.

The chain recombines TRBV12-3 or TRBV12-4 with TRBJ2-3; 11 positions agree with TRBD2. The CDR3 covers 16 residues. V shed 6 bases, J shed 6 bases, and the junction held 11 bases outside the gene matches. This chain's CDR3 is CASRLRLAGGGDTQYF. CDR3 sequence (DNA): TGTGCCAGCAGGCTCCGCCTAGCGGGGGGAGGGGATACGCAGTATTTT.

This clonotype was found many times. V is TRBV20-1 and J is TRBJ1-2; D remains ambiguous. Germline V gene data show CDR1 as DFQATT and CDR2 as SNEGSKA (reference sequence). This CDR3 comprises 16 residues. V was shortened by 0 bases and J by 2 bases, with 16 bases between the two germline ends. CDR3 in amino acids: CSARDRSFQLNYGYTF. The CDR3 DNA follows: TGCAGTGCTAGAGATCGTAGCTTCCAGCTAAACTATGGCTACACCTTC.

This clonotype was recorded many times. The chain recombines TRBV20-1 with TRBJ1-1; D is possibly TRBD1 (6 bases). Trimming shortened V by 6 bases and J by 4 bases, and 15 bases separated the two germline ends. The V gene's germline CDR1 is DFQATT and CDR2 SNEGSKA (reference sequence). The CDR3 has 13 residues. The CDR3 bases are TGCAGTGCCCGGCCGCCGGACAGCACTGAAGCTTTCTTT. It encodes CSARPPDSTEAFF.

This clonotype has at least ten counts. Here the CDR3 DNA reads TGTGCCAGCAGCTTATCCGGGCAGGACTACGAGCAGTACTTC. It codes for CASSLSGQDYEQYF. The chain recombines TRBV7-2 with TRBJ2-7; D is unresolved. Trimming took off 2 bases at V and 3 bases at J, with 11 bases between the two ends. CDR1 is SGHTA and CDR2 is FQGNSA in the germline V gene. This CDR3 comprises 14 residues.

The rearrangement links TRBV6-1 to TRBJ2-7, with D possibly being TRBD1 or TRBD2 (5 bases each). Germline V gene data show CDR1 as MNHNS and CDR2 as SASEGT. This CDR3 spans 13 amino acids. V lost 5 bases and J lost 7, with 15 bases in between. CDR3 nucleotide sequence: TGTGCCAGCAGTCCAAGGGACGGTGAGGAGCAGTACGTC. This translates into CASSPRDGEEQYV.

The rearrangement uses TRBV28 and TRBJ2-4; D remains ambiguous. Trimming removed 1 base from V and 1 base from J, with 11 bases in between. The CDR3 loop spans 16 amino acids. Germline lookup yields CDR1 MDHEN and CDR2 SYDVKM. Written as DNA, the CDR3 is TGTGCCAGCAGTTTATCGATCCTTGGGGCCAAAAACATTCAGTACTTC. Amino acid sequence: CASSLSILGAKNIQYF.

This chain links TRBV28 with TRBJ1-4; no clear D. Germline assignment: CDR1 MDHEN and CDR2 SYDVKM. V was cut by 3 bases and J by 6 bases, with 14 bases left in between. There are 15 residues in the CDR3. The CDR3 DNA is TGTGCCAGCAGTTTGGGGAACACCGGTCATGAAAAACTGTTTTTT. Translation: CASSLGNTGHEKLFF.

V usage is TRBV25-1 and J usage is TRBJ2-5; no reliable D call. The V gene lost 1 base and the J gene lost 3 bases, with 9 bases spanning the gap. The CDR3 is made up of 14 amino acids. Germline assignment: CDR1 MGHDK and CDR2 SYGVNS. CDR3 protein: CASSELVTKETQYF. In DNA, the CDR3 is TGTGCCAGCAGTGAATTAGTGACGAAAGAGACCCAGTACTTC.

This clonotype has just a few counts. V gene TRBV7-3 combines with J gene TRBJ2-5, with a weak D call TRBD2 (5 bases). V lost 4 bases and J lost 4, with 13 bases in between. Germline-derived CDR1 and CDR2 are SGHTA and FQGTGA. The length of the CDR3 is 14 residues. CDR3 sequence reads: CASSSTGMGETQYF. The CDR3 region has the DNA TGTGCCAGCAGCTCCACCGGGATGGGAGAGACCCAGTACTTC. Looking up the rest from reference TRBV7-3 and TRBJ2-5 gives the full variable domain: GAGVSQTPSNKVTEKGKYVELRCDPISGHTALYWYRQSLGQGPEFLIYFQGTGAADDSGLPNDRFFAVRPEGSVSTLKIQRTERGDSAVYLCASSSTGMGETQYFGPGTRLLVL.

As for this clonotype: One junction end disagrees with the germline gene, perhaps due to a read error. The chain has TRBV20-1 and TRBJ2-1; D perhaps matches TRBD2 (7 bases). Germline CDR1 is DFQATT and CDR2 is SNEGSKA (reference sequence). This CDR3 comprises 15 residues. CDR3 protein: CSAWAGGGAANDQFF. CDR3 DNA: TGCAGTGCTTGGGCCGGCGGGGGCGCCGCTAATGACCAGTTCTTC.

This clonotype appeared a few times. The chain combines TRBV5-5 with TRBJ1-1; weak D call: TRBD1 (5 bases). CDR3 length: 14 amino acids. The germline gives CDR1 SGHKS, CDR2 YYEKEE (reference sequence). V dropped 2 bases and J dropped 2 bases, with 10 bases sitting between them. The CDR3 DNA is TGTGCCAGCAGCTTATGGGGCCTTAACACTGAAGCTTTCTTT. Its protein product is CASSLWGLNTEAFF.

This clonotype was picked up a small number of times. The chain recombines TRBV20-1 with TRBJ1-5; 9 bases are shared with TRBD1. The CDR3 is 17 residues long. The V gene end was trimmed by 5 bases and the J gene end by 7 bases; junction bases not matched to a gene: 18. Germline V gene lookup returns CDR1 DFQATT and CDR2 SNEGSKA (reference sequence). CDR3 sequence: CSAQTLVIQGAGQPQHF. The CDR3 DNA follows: TGCAGTGCTCAAACTCTAGTGATACAGGGGGCGGGACAGCCCCAGCATTTT.

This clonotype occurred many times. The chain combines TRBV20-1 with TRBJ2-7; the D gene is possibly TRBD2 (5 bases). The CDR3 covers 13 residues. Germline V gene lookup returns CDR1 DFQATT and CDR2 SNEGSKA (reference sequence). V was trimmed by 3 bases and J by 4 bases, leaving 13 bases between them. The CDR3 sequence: CSASFGVSYEQYF. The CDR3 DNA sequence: TGCAGTGCTAGCTTCGGGGTCTCTTACGAGCAGTACTTC.

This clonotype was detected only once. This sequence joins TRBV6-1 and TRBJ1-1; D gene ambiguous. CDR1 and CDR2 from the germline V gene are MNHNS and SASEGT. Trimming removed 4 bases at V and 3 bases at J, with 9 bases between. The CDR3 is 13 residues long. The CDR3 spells CASSVNSYTEAFF. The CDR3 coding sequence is TGTGCCAGCAGTGTAAACAGCTACACTGAAGCTTTCTTT.

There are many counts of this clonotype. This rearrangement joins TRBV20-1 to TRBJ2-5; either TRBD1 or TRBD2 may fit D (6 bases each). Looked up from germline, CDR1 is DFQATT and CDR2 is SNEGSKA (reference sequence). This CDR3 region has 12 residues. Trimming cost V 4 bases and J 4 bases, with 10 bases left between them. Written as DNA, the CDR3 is TGCAGTGCTAAGGGGGGCACAGAGACCCAGTACTTC. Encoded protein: CSAKGGTETQYF.

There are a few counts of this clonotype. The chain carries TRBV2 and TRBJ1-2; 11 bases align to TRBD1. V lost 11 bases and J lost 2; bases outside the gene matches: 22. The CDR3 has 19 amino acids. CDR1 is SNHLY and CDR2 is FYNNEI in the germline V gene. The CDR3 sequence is CACCLEWGGTGGQNYGYTF. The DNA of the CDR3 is TGTGCCTGCTGTTTAGAATGGGGAGGGACAGGGGGACAAAACTATGGCTACACCTTC. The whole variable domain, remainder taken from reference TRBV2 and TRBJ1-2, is EPEVTQTPSHQVTQMGQEVILRCVPISNHLYFYWYRQILGQKVEFLVSFYNNEISEKSEIFDDQFSVERPDGSNFTLKIRSTKLEDSAMYFCACCLEWGGTGGQNYGYTFGSGTRLTVV.

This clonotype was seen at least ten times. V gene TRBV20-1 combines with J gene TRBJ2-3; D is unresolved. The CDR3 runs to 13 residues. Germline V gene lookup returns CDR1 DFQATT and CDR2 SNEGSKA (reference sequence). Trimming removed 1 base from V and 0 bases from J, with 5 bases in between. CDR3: CSARVVSTDTQYF. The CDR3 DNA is TGCAGTGCTAGAGTGGTGAGCACAGATACGCAGTATTTT.